This T cell receptor (beta chain) originates from a study of T cell repertoires in cytomegalovirus infection. For the study at large: CMV infection and matching HLA type were both indicated by public TCR beta signatures.

This clonotype occurred many times. Its antigen is not identified. TCRdb re-analysed the reads in MiXCR, keeping a single row per CDR3 protein. The sample lists under 150,000 distinct CDR3 sequences, roughly 31% occurring once. The clonotype originates from a human donor in good health (CMV status not recorded). Some clones in this sample may be carry-over from other donors' samples. Sequencing was performed on CD8+ T cells from cultured PBMCs, taken from culture after CMV antigen stimulation.

CDR3 DNA: TGTGCCAGCAGCTTACTGGGACAGGGATCCTATAATTCACCCCTCCACTTT. Its protein is CASSLLGQGSYNSPLHF. The chain couples TRBV7-2 to TRBJ1-6; 9 nucleotides align to TRBD1. The V gene's germline CDR1 is SGHTA and CDR2 FQGNSA. The CDR3 is 17 amino acids. V lost 2 bases to trimming and J lost 1 base; unmatched junction nucleotides: 3.